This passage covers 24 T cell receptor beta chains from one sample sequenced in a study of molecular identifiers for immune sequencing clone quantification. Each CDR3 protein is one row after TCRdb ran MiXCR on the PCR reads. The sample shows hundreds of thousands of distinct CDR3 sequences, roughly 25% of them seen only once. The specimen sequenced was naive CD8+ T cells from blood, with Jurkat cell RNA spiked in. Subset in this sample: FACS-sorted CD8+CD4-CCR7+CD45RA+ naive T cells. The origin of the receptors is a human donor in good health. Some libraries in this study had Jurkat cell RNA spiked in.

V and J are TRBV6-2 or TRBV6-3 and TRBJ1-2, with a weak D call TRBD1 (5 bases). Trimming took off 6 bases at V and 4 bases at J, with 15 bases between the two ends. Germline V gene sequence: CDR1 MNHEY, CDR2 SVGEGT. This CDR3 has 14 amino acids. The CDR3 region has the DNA TGTGCCAGCAGGGACATAGACAGCCGCTATGGCTACACCTTC. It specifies CASRDIDSRYGYTF.

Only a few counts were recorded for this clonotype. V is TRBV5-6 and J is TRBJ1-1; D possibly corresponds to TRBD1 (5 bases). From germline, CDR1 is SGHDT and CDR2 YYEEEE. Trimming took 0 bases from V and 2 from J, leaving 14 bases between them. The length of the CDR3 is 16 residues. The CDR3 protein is CASSLDFDRDNTEAFF. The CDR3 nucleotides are TGTGCCAGCAGCTTGGACTTCGATCGGGACAACACTGAAGCTTTCTTT.

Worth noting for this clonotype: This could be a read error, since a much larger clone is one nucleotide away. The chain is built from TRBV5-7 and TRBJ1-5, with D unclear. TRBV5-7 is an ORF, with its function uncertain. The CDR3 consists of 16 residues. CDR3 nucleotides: TGTGCCAGCAGCCATGAAAGACACAATAGCAATCAGCCCCATCATTTT. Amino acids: CASSHERHNSNQPHHF.

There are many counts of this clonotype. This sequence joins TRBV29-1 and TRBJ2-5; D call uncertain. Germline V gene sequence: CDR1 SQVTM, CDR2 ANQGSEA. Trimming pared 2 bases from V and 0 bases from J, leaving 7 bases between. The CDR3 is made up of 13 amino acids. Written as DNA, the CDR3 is TGCAGCGTTGAACGCAGGTACCAAGAGACCCAGTACTTC. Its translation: CSVERRYQETQYF.

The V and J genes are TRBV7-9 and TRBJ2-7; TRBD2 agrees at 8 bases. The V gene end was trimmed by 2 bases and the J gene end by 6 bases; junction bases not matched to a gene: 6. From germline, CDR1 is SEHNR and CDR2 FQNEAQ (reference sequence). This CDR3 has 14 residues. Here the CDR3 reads CASSLPGLVREQYF. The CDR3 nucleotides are TGTGCCAGCAGCTTACCGGGACTAGTTCGCGAGCAGTACTTC.

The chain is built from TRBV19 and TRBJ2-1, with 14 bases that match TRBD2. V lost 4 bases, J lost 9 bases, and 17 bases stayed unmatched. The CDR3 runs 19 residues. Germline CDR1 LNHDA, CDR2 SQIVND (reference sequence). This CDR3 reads CASSSPYRWGLAGDGEQFF. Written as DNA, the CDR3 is TGTGCCAGTAGTAGCCCTTATCGTTGGGGACTAGCGGGAGACGGTGAGCAGTTCTTC. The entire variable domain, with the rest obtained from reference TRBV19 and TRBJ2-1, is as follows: DGGITQSPKYLFRKEGQNVTLSCEQNLNHDAMYWYRQDPGQGLRLIYYSQIVNDFQKGDIAEGYSVSREKKESFPLTVTSAQKNPTAFYLCASSSPYRWGLAGDGEQFFGPGTRLTVL.

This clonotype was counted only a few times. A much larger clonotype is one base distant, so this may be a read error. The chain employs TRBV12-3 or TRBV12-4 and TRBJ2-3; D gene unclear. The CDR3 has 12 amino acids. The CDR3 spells CVSSLRPDTQYF. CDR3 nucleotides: TGTGTCAGCAGTTTACGTCCCGATACGCAGTATTTT.

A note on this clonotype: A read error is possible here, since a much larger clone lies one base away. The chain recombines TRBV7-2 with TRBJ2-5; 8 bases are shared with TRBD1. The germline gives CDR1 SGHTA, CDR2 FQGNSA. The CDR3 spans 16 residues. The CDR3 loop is CGSSDPQGAVWETQYF. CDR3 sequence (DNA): TGTGGCAGCAGCGATCCTCAGGGGGCGGTTTGGGAGACCCAGTACTTC.

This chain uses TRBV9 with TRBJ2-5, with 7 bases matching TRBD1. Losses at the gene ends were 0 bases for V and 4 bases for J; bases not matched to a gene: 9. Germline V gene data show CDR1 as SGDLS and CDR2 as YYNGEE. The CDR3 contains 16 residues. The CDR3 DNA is TGTGCCAGCAGCGTAGCAAGGACAGGAGAGGTAGAGACCCAGTACTTC. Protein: CASSVARTGEVETQYF.

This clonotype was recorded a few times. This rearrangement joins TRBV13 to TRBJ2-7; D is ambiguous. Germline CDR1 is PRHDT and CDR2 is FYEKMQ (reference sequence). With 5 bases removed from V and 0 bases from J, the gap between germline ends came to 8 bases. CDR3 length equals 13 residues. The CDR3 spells CASSPAASYEQYF. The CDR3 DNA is TGTGCCAGCAGCCCAGCCGCCTCCTACGAGCAGTACTTC.

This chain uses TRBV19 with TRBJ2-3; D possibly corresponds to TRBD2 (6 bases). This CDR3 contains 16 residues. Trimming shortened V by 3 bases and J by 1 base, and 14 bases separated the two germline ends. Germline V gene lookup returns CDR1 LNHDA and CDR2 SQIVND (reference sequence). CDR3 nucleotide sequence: TGTGCCAGTAGTATGAAGGAGTGGGAGGGCACAGATACGCAGTATTTT. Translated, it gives CASSMKEWEGTDTQYF.

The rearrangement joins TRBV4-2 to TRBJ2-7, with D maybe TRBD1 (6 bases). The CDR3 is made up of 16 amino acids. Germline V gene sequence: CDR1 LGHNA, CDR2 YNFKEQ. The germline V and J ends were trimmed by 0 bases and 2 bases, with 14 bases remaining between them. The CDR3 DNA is TGTGCCAGCAGCCAAGATCCCACAGGGCAACCCTACGAGCAGTACTTC. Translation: CASSQDPTGQPYEQYF.

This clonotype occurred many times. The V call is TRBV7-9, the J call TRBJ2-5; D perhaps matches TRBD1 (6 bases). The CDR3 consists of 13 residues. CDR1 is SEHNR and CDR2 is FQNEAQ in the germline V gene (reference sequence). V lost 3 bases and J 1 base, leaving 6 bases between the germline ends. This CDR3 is CASSLDSQETQYF. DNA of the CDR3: TGTGCCAGCAGCTTGGACAGCCAAGAGACCCAGTACTTC.

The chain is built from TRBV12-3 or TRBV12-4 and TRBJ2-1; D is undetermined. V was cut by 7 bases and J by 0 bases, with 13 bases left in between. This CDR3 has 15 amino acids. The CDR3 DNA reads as TGTGCCAGCATCCACGAGTGGAGCTCCTACAATGAGCAGTTCTTC. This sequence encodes CASIHEWSSYNEQFF.

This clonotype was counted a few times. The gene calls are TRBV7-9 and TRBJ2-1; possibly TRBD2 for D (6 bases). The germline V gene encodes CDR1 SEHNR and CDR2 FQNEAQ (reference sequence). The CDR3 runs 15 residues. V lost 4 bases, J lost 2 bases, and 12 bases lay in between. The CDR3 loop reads CASSSPLATYNEQFF. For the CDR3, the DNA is TGTGCCAGCAGCTCACCCCTAGCGACCTACAATGAGCAGTTCTTC.

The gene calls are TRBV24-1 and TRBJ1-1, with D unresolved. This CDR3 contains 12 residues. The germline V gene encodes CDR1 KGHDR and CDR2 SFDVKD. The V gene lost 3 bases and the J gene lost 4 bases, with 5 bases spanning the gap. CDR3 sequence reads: CATSDMGTEAFF. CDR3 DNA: TGTGCCACCAGTGATATGGGCACTGAAGCTTTCTTT.

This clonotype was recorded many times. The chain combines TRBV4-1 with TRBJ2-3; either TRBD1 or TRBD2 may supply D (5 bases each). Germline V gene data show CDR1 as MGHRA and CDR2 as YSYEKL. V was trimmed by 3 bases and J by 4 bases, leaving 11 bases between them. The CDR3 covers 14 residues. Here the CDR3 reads CASSQTQGADTQYF. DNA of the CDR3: TGCGCCAGCAGCCAGACCCAGGGAGCAGATACGCAGTATTTT.

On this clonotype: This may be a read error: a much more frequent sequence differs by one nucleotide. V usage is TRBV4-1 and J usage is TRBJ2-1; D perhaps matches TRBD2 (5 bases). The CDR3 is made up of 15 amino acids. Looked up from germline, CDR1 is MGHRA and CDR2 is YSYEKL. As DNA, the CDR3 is TGCGCCAGCAGCCAAGAATACCGGGGTTACAATGAGCAGCTCTTC. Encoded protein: CASSQEYRGYNEQLF.

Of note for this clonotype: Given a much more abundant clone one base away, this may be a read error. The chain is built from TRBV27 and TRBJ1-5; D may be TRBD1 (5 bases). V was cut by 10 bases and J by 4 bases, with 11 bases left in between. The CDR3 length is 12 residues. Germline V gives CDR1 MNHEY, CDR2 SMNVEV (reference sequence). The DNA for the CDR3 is TGTGCCACCTGGCGGGGGAATCAGCCCCAGCATTTT. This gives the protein CATWRGNQPQHF.

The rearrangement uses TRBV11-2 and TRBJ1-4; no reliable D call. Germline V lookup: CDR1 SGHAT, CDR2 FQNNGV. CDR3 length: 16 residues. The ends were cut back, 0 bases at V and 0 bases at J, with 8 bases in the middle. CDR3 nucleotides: TGTGCCAGCAGCTTAGATGCCAGAGCAACTAATGAAAAACTGTTTTTT. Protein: CASSLDARATNEKLFF.

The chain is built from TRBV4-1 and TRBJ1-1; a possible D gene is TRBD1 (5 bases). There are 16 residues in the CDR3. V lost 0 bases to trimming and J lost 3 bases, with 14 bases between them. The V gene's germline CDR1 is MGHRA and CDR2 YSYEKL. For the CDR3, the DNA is TGCGCCAGCAGCCAAGATGCCCACTCGGGGGACACTGAAGCTTTCTTT. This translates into CASSQDAHSGDTEAFF.

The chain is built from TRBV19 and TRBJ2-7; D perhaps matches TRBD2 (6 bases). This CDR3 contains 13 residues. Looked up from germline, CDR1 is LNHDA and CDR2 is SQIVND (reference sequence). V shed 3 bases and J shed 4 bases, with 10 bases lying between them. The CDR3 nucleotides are TGTGCCAGTAGTATCGCAGGGAGGTACGAGCAGTACTTC. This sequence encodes CASSIAGRYEQYF.

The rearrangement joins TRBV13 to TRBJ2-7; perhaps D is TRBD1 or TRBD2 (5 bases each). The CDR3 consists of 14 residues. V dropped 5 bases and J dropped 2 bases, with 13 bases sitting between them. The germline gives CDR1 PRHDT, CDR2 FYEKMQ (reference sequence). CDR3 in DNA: TGTGCCAGCAGCAGCCGGGACGAAGCCTACGAGCAGTACTTC. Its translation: CASSSRDEAYEQYF.

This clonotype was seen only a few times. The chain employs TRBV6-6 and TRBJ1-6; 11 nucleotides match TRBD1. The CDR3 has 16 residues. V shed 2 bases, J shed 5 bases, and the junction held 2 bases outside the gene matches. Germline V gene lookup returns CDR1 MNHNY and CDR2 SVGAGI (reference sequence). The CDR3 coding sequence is TGTGCCAGCAGTTACGGGACAGGGGGTCATAATTCACCCCTCCACTTT. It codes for CASSYGTGGHNSPLHF.